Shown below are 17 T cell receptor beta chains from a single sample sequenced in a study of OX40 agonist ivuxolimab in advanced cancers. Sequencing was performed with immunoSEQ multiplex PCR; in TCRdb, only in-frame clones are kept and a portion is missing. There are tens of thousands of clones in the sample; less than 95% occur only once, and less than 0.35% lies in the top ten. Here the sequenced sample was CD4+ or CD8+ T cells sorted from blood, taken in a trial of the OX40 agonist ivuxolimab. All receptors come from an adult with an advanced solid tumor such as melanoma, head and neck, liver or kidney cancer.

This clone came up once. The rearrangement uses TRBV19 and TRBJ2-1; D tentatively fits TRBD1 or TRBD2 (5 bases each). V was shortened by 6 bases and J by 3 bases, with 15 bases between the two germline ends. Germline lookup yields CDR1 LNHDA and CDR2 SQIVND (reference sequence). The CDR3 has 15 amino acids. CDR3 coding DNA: TGTGCCAGTAGCAAGTCGGGGCCAGTCTACAATGAGCAGTTCTTC. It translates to CASSKSGPVYNEQFF.

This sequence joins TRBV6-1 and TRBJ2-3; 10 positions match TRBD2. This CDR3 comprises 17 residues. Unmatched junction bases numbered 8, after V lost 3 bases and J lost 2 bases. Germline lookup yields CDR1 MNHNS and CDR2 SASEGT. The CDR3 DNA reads TGTGCCAGCAGTGACCGAATAGCGGGGGGCTTCACAGATACGCAGTATTTT. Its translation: CASSDRIAGGFTDTQYF.

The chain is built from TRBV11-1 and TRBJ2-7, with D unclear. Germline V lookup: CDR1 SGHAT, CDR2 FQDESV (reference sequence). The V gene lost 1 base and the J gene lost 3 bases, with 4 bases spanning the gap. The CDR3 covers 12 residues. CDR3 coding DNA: TGTGCCAGCAGCTTAGAAGGCTACGAGCAGTACGTC. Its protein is CASSLEGYEQYV.

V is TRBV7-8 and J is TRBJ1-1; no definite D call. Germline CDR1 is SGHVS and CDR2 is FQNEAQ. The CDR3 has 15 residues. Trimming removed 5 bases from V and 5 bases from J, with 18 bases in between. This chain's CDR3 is CASSPLSVSGTEAFF. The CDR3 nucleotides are TGTGCCAGCAGCCCATTATCCGTGAGTGGGACTGAAGCTTTCTTT.

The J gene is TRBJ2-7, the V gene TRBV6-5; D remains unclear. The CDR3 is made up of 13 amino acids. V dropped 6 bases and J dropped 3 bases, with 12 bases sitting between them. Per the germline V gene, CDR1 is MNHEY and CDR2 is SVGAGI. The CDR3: CASRSVYGYEQYV. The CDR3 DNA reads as TGTGCCAGCAGATCAGTTTACGGCTACGAGCAGTACGTC.

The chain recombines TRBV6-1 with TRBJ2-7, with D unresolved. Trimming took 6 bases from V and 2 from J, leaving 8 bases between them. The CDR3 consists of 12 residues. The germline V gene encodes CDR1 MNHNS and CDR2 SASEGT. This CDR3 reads CASRRDPYEQYF. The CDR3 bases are TGTGCCAGCAGGAGAGACCCCTACGAGCAGTACTTC.

The DNA for the CDR3 is TGTGCCAGCAGCCCCGGGACAGGGGGCAGAACAGATACGCAGTATTTT. Amino acids: CASSPGTGGRTDTQYF. This chain joins TRBV2 and TRBJ2-3, with 12 bases that match TRBD1. Trimming at V came to 6 bases and at J to 3 bases, leaving 7 bases not matched to a gene. Germline V gene sequence: CDR1 SNHLY, CDR2 FYNNEI. The CDR3 contains 16 residues.

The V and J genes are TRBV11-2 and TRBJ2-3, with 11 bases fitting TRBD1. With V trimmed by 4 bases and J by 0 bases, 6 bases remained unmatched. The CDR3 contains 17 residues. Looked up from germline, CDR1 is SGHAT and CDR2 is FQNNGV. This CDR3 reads CASSSLGTGGSTDTQYF. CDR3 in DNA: TGTGCCAGCAGCTCTCTGGGGACAGGGGGGAGCACAGATACGCAGTATTTT.

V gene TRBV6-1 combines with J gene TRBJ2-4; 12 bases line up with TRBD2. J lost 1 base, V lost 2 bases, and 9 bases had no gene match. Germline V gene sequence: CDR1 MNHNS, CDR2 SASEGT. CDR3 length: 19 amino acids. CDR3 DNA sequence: TGTGCCAGCAGTGAACGACTAGCGGGGGATCCTACGGCCAAAAACATTCAGTACTTC. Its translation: CASSERLAGDPTAKNIQYF.

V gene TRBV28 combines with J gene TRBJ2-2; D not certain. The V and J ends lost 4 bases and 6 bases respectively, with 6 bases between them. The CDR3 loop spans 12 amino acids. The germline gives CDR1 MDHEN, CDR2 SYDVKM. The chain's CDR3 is CASSSPAGELFF. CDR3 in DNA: TGTGCCAGCAGTTCCCCCGCCGGGGAGCTGTTTTTT.

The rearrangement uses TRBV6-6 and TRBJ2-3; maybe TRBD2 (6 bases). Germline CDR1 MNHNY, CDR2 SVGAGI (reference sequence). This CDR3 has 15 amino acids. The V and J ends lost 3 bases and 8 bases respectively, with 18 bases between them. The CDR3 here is CASSYGAGSRGTQYF. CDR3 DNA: TGTGCCAGCAGTTATGGGGCGGGGAGCCGGGGTACGCAGTATTTT.

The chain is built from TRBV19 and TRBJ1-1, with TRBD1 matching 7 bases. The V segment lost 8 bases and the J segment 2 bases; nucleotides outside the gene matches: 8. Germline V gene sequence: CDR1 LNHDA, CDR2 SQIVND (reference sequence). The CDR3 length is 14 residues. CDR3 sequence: CASCRQGENTEAFF. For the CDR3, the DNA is TGTGCCAGTTGCCGACAGGGCGAAAACACTGAAGCTTTCTTT.

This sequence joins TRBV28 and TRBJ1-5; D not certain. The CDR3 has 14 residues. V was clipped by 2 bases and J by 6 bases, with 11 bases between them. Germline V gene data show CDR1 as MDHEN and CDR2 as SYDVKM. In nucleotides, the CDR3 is TGTGCCAGCAGTTTAGGGTTTAGGAGTCAGCCCCAGCATTTT. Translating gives CASSLGFRSQPQHF.

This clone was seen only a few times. CDR3 residues: CASIPQGGNSPLHF. The DNA for the CDR3 is TGTGCCAGCATCCCACAGGGTGGGAATTCACCCCTCCACTTT. The chain recombines TRBV28 with TRBJ1-6; TRBD1 is a possible D gene (6 bases). Trimming took off 7 bases at V and 7 bases at J, with 14 bases between the two ends. Germline lookup yields CDR1 MDHEN and CDR2 SYDVKM. This CDR3 has 14 amino acids.

The CDR3 DNA sequence: TGTGCCAGCAGCTTAGCTCAGGGACGGAGTAATGAAAAACTGTTTTTT. This sequence encodes CASSLAQGRSNEKLFF. This chain connects TRBV5-5 to TRBJ1-4, with TRBD1 as a possible D gene (5 bases). Trimming left V 2 bases short and J 4 bases short, with 15 bases between. The CDR3 runs 16 residues. Germline lookup yields CDR1 SGHKS and CDR2 YYEKEE (reference sequence). The variable domain in full, completed from reference TRBV5-5 and TRBJ1-4, reads DAGVTQSPTHLIKTRGQQVTLRCSPISGHKSVSWYQQVLGQGPQFIFQYYEKEERGRGNFPDRFSARQFPNYSSELNVNALLLGDSALYLCASSLAQGRSNEKLFFGSGTQLSVL.

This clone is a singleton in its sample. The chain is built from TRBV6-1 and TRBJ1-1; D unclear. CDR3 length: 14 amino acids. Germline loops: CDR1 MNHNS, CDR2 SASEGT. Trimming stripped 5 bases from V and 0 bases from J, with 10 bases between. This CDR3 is CASSSVVMNTEAFF. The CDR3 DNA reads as TGTGCCAGCAGTTCCGTGGTCATGAACACTGAAGCTTTCTTT.

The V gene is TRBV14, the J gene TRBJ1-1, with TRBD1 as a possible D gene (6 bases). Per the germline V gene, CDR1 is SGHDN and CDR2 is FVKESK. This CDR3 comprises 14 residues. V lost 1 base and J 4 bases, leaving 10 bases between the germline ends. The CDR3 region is CASSQVRTVTEAFF. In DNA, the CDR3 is TGTGCCAGCAGCCAAGTTCGGACAGTCACTGAAGCTTTCTTT.